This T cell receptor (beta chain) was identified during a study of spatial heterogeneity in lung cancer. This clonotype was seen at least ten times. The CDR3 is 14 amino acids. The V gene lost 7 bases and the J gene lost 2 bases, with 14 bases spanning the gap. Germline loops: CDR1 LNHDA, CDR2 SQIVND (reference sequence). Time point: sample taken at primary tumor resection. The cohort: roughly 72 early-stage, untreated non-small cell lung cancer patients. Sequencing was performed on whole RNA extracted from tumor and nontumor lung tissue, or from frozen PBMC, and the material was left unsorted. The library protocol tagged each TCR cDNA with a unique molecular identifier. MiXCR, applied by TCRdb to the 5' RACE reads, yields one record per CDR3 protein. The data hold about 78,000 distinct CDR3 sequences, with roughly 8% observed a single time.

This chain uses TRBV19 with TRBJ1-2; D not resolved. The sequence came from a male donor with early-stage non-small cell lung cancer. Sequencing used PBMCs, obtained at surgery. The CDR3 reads CASIKGMNNYGYTF. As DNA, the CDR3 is TGTGCCAGTATAAAGGGCATGAACAACTATGGCTACACCTTC.